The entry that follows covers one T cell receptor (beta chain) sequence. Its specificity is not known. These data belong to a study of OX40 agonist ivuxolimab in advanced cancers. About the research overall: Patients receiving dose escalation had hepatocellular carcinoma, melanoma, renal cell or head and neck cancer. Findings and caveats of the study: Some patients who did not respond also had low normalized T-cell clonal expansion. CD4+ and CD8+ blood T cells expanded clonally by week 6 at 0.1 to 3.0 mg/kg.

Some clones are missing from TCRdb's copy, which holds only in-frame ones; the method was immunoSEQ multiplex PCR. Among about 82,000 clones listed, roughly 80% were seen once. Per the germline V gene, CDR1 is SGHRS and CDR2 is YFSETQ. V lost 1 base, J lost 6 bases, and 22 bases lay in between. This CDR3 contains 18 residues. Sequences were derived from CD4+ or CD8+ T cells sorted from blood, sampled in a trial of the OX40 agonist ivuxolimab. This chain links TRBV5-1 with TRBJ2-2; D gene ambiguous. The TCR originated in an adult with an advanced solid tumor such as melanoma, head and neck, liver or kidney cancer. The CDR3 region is CASSLNFPGAGRPGELFF. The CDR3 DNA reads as TGCGCCAGCAGCTTGAATTTCCCAGGTGCAGGAAGGCCCGGGGAGCTGTTTTTT.